This TCR beta chain stems from a study of cytotoxic CD8 clonotypes in ibrutinib-treated CLL. Generated by immunoSEQ multiplex PCR, the TCRdb table keeps only in-frame clones and is missing some. Among more than 200,000 clones listed, just under 80% were seen once. This clone was counted only a few times. Germline trimming cut 6 bases from V and 2 bases from J; bases unmatched to any gene: 8. Germline CDR1 and CDR2: PRHDT and FYEKMQ (reference sequence). The CDR3 is 15 amino acids. The sequencing used PBMCs, collected after 12 months of ibrutinib treatment. The TCR was taken from a human donor with chronic lymphocytic leukemia. The rearrangement joins TRBV13 to TRBJ2-7; 9 positions agree with TRBD2. CDR3 sequence (DNA): TGTGCCAGCAGGGCCCGGGGCGGGAGGGCCTACGAGCAGTACTTC. It codes for CASRARGGRAYEQYF.